The 8 T cell receptor beta chains reported below all come from one sample, sequenced in a study of CD8 T cells in Susac syndrome. Random hexamers were used to reverse transcribe the RNA input (about 0.45 to 1 ug). MiXCR, run by TCRdb on the immunoSEQ multiplex PCR reads, gives a single entry per CDR3 protein. The sample includes 120,000 or so distinct CDR3 sequences, 90% to 95% of them seen just once. Sequences were obtained from CD4+ T cells from PBMCs. These receptors all stem from a human donor in good health.

V usage is TRBV6-1 and J usage is TRBJ2-5, with unresolved D. This CDR3 is 15 amino acids long. Per the germline V gene, CDR1 is MNHNS and CDR2 is SASEGT. Trimming pared 1 base from V and 0 bases from J, leaving 9 bases between. The DNA of the CDR3 is TGTGCCAGCAGTGAAGGACTCCTGTACCAAGAGACCCAGTACTTC. Protein sequence: CASSEGLLYQETQYF.

Note on this clonotype: Sequence at one end of the junction differs from germline and may be a read error. The CDR3 loop is CSASNFASGSTDTQYF. CDR3 in DNA: TGCAGTGCTAGTAATTTTGCTAGCGGGAGCACCGATACGCAGTATTTT. V gene TRBV20-1 combines with J gene TRBJ2-3; 10 bases match TRBD2. Germline V gene sequence: CDR1 DFQATT, CDR2 SNEGSKA (reference sequence). CDR3 length: 16 amino acids.

J is TRBJ1-1 and V is TRBV29-1, with 7 bases identical to TRBD1. Trimming removed 7 bases from V and 0 bases from J; junction bases left unmatched: 8. The CDR3 consists of 14 residues. CDR1 is SQVTM, CDR2 ANQGSEA, per germline. CDR3 loop: CSALVQGMNTEAFF. The CDR3 DNA reads TGCAGCGCCCTCGTACAGGGGATGAACACTGAAGCTTTCTTT. Combining the CDR3 with reference TRBV29-1 and TRBJ1-1 gives the whole variable domain SAVISQKPSRDICQRGTSLTIQCQVDSQVTMMFWYRQQPGQSLTLIATANQGSEATYESGFVIDKFPISRPNLTFSTLTVSNMSPEDSSIYLCSALVQGMNTEAFFGQGTRLTVV.

The chain is built from TRBV19 and TRBJ2-5; D uncertain. Trimming took off 5 bases at V and 1 base at J, with 11 bases between the two ends. This CDR3 is built from 14 residues. Per the germline V gene, CDR1 is LNHDA and CDR2 is SQIVND (reference sequence). This chain's CDR3 is CASSSQSLQETQYF. The CDR3 region has the DNA TGTGCCAGTAGTTCACAGAGTCTCCAAGAGACCCAGTACTTC. Based on the CDR3 plus reference TRBV19 and TRBJ2-5, the full variable domain is DGGITQSPKYLFRKEGQNVTLSCEQNLNHDAMYWYRQDPGQGLRLIYYSQIVNDFQKGDIAEGYSVSREKKESFPLTVTSAQKNPTAFYLCASSSQSLQETQYFGPGTRLLVL.

The chain carries TRBV29-1 and TRBJ1-2; weak D call: TRBD1 (5 bases). The germline CDR1 and CDR2 sequences are SQVTM and ANQGSEA. The CDR3 sequence is 14 residues long. Trimming pared 7 bases from V and 0 bases from J, leaving 15 bases between. This CDR3 reads CSATGTSANYGYTF. The CDR3 DNA reads as TGCAGCGCTACTGGGACGTCCGCTAACTATGGCTACACCTTC.

DNA of the CDR3: TGTGCCAGCAGTGGGTCCGGGACAGGCAACTACGAGCAGTACTTC. Its protein is CASSGSGTGNYEQYF. This rearrangement joins TRBV6-1 to TRBJ2-7, with 8 bases identical to TRBD1. Germline V CDR1 and CDR2: MNHNS, SASEGT. This CDR3 contains 15 residues. V was pared by 4 bases and J by 3 bases, with 8 bases of the junction left unmatched.

The chain carries TRBV29-1 and TRBJ2-7; the match to TRBD1 covers 8 bases. The germline V gene has CDR1 SQVTM and CDR2 ANQGSEA. The ends lost 6 bases at V and 3 bases at J; junction bases unmatched: 7. This CDR3 comprises 13 residues. This CDR3 reads CSVTDRGVYEQYF. The CDR3, as DNA: TGCAGCGTAACTGACAGGGGAGTCTACGAGCAGTACTTC.

The chain uses TRBV14 and TRBJ2-6; D unresolved. V was pared by 4 bases and J by 1 base, with 11 bases between. The CDR3 extends over 16 amino acids. Germline loops: CDR1 SGHDN, CDR2 FVKESK. In nucleotides, the CDR3 is TGTGCCAGCAGCCTACTAAGCTCTTCTGGGGCCAACGTCCTGACTTTC. Amino acid sequence: CASSLLSSSGANVLTF. Looking up the rest from reference TRBV14 and TRBJ2-6 gives the full variable domain: EAGVTQFPSHSVIEKGQTVTLRCDPISGHDNLYWYRRVMGKEIKFLLHFVKESKQDESGMPNNRFLAERTGGTYSTLKVQPAELEDSGVYFCASSLLSSSGANVLTFGAGSRLTVL.